The subject of this entry is one T cell receptor (beta chain). The CDR3 covers 13 residues. Per the germline V gene, CDR1 is SGHRS and CDR2 is YFSETQ. V lost 0 bases and J lost 2, with 6 bases in between. This sample was included in a study of blood T cell repertoires in COVID-19. Here immunoSEQ multiplex PCR was the method, and the copy in TCRdb shows in-frame clones only, minus some. This sample has fewer than 250,000 clones; approximately 88% occur once, and the top ten carry around 3.8%. The sequence was collected from a woman younger than 45 who had been exposed to COVID-19. This rearrangement joins TRBV5-1 to TRBJ2-7; possibly TRBD2 for D (5 bases). Sequences were obtained from PBMCs or T cells enriched from blood (not recorded which). Written as DNA, the CDR3 is TGCGCCAGCAGCTTGGAGCGGACCTACGAGCAGTACTTC. Amino acids: CASSLERTYEQYF.